The rows below give T cell receptor beta chains drawn from one sample of a study of shared clonotypes between healthy human individuals. Method: immunoSEQ multiplex PCR; TCRdb's copy keeps in-frame clones and lacks some. The table has about 2.2 million clones, roughly 93% seen once. Sequencing was carried out using naive CD8+ T cells from PBMCs. These receptor sequences come from a man between 18 and 29 years old in good health. Some clones in this sample may be carry-over from other donors' samples. CDR3s include the opening cysteine and the closing phenylalanine or tryptophan. Each record gives: J gene, CDR3 length, V gene, clone size, D gene, CDR3 DNA, CDR3 protein. D genes are given only for firm matches. Rows give clone size only sometimes, using once, few, many, or a class for an expanded clone.

J gene: TRBJ2-5
CDR3 length: 16
V gene: TRBV4-2
clone size: NA
D gene: NA
CDR3 DNA: TGTGCCAGCAGCCAAGAGTGGCAGGGGGGACAAGAGACCCAGTACTTC
CDR3 protein: CASSQEWQGGQETQYF

J gene: TRBJ2-7
CDR3 length: 13
V gene: TRBV7-9
clone size: NA
D gene: NA
CDR3 DNA: TGTGCCAGCAGCTTAGACTGGGGCTACGAGCAGTACTTC
CDR3 protein: CASSLDWGYEQYF

J gene: TRBJ1-1
CDR3 length: 13
V gene: TRBV19
clone size: once
D gene: NA
CDR3 DNA: TGTGCCAGTAGTACGTCCTCAGGGACGGGAGCTTTCTTT
CDR3 protein: CASSTSSGTGAFF

J gene: TRBJ1-5
CDR3 length: 15
V gene: TRBV7-8
clone size: NA
D gene: TRBD1
CDR3 DNA: TGTGCCAGCAGCTTAGGACAGGGGCAGAATCAGCCCCAGCATTTT
CDR3 protein: CASSLGQGQNQPQHF

J gene: TRBJ2-7
CDR3 length: 14
V gene: TRBV27
clone size: NA
D gene: TRBD1
CDR3 DNA: TGTGCCAGCAGTTCTCAGGGGGCTGGTTACGAGCAGTACTTC
CDR3 protein: CASSSQGAGYEQYF

J gene: TRBJ2-7
CDR3 length: 13
V gene: TRBV18
clone size: NA
D gene: NA
CDR3 DNA: TGTGCCAGCTCACCCGGACAGACCTACGAGCAGTACTTC
CDR3 protein: CASSPGQTYEQYF

J gene: TRBJ2-5
CDR3 length: 16
V gene: TRBV11-2
clone size: NA
D gene: NA
CDR3 DNA: TGTGCCAGCAGCTTAGGTCGGAGACCCAGCCAAGAGACCCAGTACTTC
CDR3 protein: CASSLGRRPSQETQYF

J gene: TRBJ1-4
CDR3 length: 14
V gene: TRBV6-6
clone size: NA
D gene: TRBD1
CDR3 DNA: TGTGCCAGCAGCTCGGACAGGGAGGAAGAAAAACTGTTTTTT
CDR3 protein: CASSSDREEEKLFF

J gene: TRBJ2-7
CDR3 length: 16
V gene: TRBV6-5
clone size: once
D gene: NA
CDR3 DNA: TGTGCCAGCAGTTACTCATTATCGGCAGCCTCCTACGAGCAGTACTTC
CDR3 protein: CASSYSLSAASYEQYF

J gene: TRBJ2-1
CDR3 length: 17
V gene: TRBV5-1
clone size: NA
D gene: TRBD2
CDR3 DNA: TGCGCCAGCAGCCCTGGGACTAGCGGGACTTTCGGAAATGAGCAGTTCTTC
CDR3 protein: CASSPGTSGTFGNEQFF

J gene: TRBJ2-1
CDR3 length: 13
V gene: TRBV19
clone size: NA
D gene: TRBD2
CDR3 DNA: TGTGCCAGTAGAGCGGGAGGCTACAATGAGCAGTTCTTC
CDR3 protein: CASRAGGYNEQFF

J gene: TRBJ2-1
CDR3 length: 12
V gene: TRBV5-1
clone size: NA
D gene: NA
CDR3 DNA: TGCGCCAGCAGTTGGAGCGGCCATGAGCAGTTCTTC
CDR3 protein: CASSWSGHEQFF

J gene: TRBJ2-4
CDR3 length: 14
V gene: TRBV28
clone size: NA
D gene: NA
CDR3 DNA: TGTGCCAGCAGTTTAAGGGGGGCTTTAGACATTCAGTACTTC
CDR3 protein: CASSLRGALDIQYF

J gene: TRBJ2-7
CDR3 length: 14
V gene: TRBV27
clone size: NA
D gene: NA
CDR3 DNA: TGTGCCAGCAGTTTAGCCGGGGTACTCGACGAGCAGTACTTC
CDR3 protein: CASSLAGVLDEQYF

J gene: TRBJ2-7
CDR3 length: 14
V gene: TRBV4-3
clone size: NA
D gene: TRBD2
CDR3 DNA: TGCGCCAGCAGCCAAAGTAGCGGGTCTGGCGCGCAGTACTTC
CDR3 protein: CASSQSSGSGAQYF

J gene: TRBJ2-2
CDR3 length: 15
V gene: TRBV7-9
clone size: NA
D gene: TRBD1
CDR3 DNA: TGTGCCAGCAGCCGCAACAGGGGAACCAGCGGGGAGCTGTTTTTT
CDR3 protein: CASSRNRGTSGELFF

J gene: TRBJ2-1
CDR3 length: 17
V gene: TRBV7-6
clone size: NA
D gene: TRBD2
CDR3 DNA: TGTGCCAGCAGCTTACTAGCGGGAGCGGGTCGGTACAATGAGCAGTTCTTC
CDR3 protein: CASSLLAGAGRYNEQFF

J gene: TRBJ2-7
CDR3 length: 15
V gene: TRBV4-2
clone size: NA
D gene: TRBD2
CDR3 DNA: TGTGCCAGCAGCCAAGGGGACTACCCCTCCTACGAGCAGTACTTC
CDR3 protein: CASSQGDYPSYEQYF